Here is one T cell receptor (beta chain) with its context. This clone's antigen is unknown. No much larger clone is present one base from it, and per-base qualities are unavailable. Each collaborating institution followed its own protocols to collect whole blood in K2EDTA tubes. For TCRbeta analysis, collaborators shipped samples as frozen whole blood, isolated PBMCs, or DNA extracted from either of those sample types. The immunoSEQ Assay, a bias-controlled multiplex PCR, was used to amplify TCRbeta CDR3 regions from genomic DNA. The study's own analysis went as follows. Within the assay, amplification of reference gene primers was used to estimate how many nucleated cells each sample contained. To quantify the absolute abundance of each unique TCRbeta CDR3 rearrangement, sequence reads were collapsed and filtered. Productive Simpson clonality was computed per sample as the square root of Simpson's diversity index over productive rearrangements. The table comes from immuneACCESS by way of TCRdb, which keeps in-frame sequences with V and J called. Part of the clones is missing from these tables; in studies checked, under half for an unresolved V gene and the rest for unknown reasons. For V, J and clone size, that table is used; D and trimming come from the DNA. In all, the sample holds 100,000 to 150,000 clones, and about 87% of those were seen once. The ten biggest clones cover 10% of the sample.

CDR1 and CDR2 (SGHRS, YFSETQ) derive from the germline V gene. The CDR3 contains 13 residues, cysteine and phenylalanine counted. Only CDR3 DNA is held: 39 bases, read in frame from base 1. This sample is drawn from a study of blood T cell repertoires in COVID-19 (dated by TCRdb to 2020 to 2021). Regarding the study in general: Collaborator samples came from the United States, Italy and Spain and covered acute and convalescent phases of COVID-19. The material from the prospective study consisted of cDNA or gDNA derived from T cells, B-cell-depleted T cells, or PBMCs. The dataset comprised deeply sampled blood TCRbeta repertoires from subjects exposed to, actively infected with, or recovered from COVID-19. The repertoires were released in a freely available public database intended as a resource for research on the immune response to SARS-CoV-2. Samples came from the ongoing ImmuneRACE study (first 160 participants) plus 1,254 subjects from 6 global collaborators. Sample metadata almost always included a de-identified subject ID, COVID-19 status, age in years and sex. Where HLA class I and class II types were available, the types were taken from metadata supplied by the sample provider, not from assay-based typing.

General findings and caveats noted by the study authors: How much clinical and demographic metadata was included differed by source and by participant, and the metadata was provided uncurated.

This clonotype originated in a man aged 50 to 60 with acute or convalescent COVID-19. This sequence uses TRBV5-1 and TRBJ2-3; 9 central nucleotides agree with TRBD2. Input material: peripheral blood. The nucleotide sequence is given as TGCGCGGGGCGGGGGGGCCCAGGGGATACGCAGTATTTT. Its translation reads: CAGRGGPGDTQYF.